This T cell receptor (beta chain) stems from a study of blood T cell repertoires in COVID-19. About the study: T cells, B-cell-depleted T cells, or PBMCs provided the cDNA or gDNA that served as material.

In the authors' methods: Estimation of nucleated cell counts relied on the amplification of reference gene primers. Here immunoSEQ multiplex PCR was the method, and the copy in TCRdb shows in-frame clones only, minus some. The V and J calls and clone size come from that table; D and trimming were worked out from the DNA. The profile shows more than 75,000 clones, around nine tenths of them singletons. Germline V gene lookup returns CDR1 SGHTA and CDR2 FQGNSA. The CDR3 covers 13 residues. V was pared by 8 bases and J by 7 bases, with 7 bases of the junction left unmatched. This clonotype was obtained from a man under 40 with acute or convalescent COVID-19. The rearrangement uses TRBV7-2 and TRBJ2-2; 7 bases agree with TRBD1. Sequencing was carried out using peripheral blood. CDR3 bases: TGTGCCAGCCGAGGGGGCGTCGGCGGGGAGCTGTTTTTT. Its protein is CASRGGVGGELFF.